These 10 T cell receptor beta chains were all obtained from the same sample, sequenced in a study of blood T cell repertoires in COVID-19. Only in-frame clones appear in the TCRdb table, and some are missing; sequencing was by immunoSEQ multiplex PCR. Of some 200,000 clones listed, 88% are singletons. Sequenced: PBMCs or T cells enriched from blood (not recorded which). The receptor source for this set is a woman aged 25 to 39 who had recovered from COVID-19.

This clone has a single count. V is TRBV18 and J is TRBJ2-7; 7 bases agree with TRBD1. The CDR3 has 14 amino acids. CDR1 and CDR2 from the germline V gene are KGHSH and LQKENI. With V trimmed by 3 bases and J by 1 base, 3 bases remained unmatched. CDR3 loop: CASSPDRVSYEQYF. DNA for the CDR3: TGTGCCAGCTCACCCGACAGGGTTTCCTACGAGCAGTACTTC.

The genes are TRBV29-1 and TRBJ2-3; TRBD2 matches at 7 bases. Trimming cost V 2 bases and J 3 bases; bases outside gene matches: 5. Germline CDR1 reads SQVTM; CDR2 reads ANQGSEA. CDR3 length: 14 amino acids. The CDR3 DNA sequence: TGCAGCGTTGAAAGGGAGGGGATGACAGATACGCAGTATTTT. Residues: CSVEREGMTDTQYF.

In its sample, this clone was seen a few times. This rearrangement joins TRBV14 to TRBJ1-2; D remains unclear. CDR1 is SGHDN and CDR2 is FVKESK in the germline V gene. This CDR3 has 13 amino acids. V lost 0 bases and J 7 bases, leaving 9 bases between the germline ends. CDR3 nucleotide sequence: TGTGCCAGCAGCCAAGATCTCGGGATTGGCTACACCTTC. Its protein product is CASSQDLGIGYTF.

This chain connects TRBV5-1 to TRBJ2-5; 8 nucleotides match TRBD1. The CDR3 contains 15 residues. Germline CDR1 SGHRS, CDR2 YFSETQ. J gave up 0 bases and V 4 bases, and 5 bases lay outside the gene matches. The CDR3 region has the DNA TGCGCCAGCAGCCGAGGACAGGGAAACCAAGAGACCCAGTACTTC. Translation: CASSRGQGNQETQYF. Full variable domain (remainder filled in from reference TRBV5-1 and TRBJ2-5): KAGVTQTPRYLIKTRGQQVTLSCSPISGHRSVSWYQQTPGQGLQFLFEYFSETQRNKGNFPGRFSGRQFSNSRSEMNVSTLELGDSALYLCASSRGQGNQETQYFGPGTRLLVL.

The chain recombines TRBV9 with TRBJ1-5; no reliable D call. Trimming pared 0 bases from V and 5 bases from J, leaving 9 bases between. Germline V gene sequence: CDR1 SGDLS, CDR2 YYNGEE. CDR3 length: 14 amino acids. The CDR3 region has the DNA TGTGCCAGCAGCGTAGGGGCCGGGGATCAGCCCCAGCATTTT. Encoded protein: CASSVGAGDQPQHF.

This clone was detected ten times or more. The V call is TRBV6-2 or TRBV6-3, the J call TRBJ2-7; the D gene is possibly TRBD1 (5 bases). V was trimmed by 6 bases and J by 1 base, leaving 25 bases between them. Germline assignment: CDR1 MNHEY and CDR2 SVGEGT. The CDR3 loop spans 18 amino acids. In nucleotides, the CDR3 is TGTGCCAGCAGCCCTACCCTAAGGACACTTAGGCTATCCTACGAGCAGTACTTC. It yields the protein CASSPTLRTLRLSYEQYF.

V gene TRBV5-8 combines with J gene TRBJ1-5, with a weak D call TRBD1 (6 bases). The length of the CDR3 is 15 residues. V lost 2 bases to trimming and J lost 6 bases, with 15 bases between them. Germline CDR1 and CDR2: SGHTS and YDEGEE. For the CDR3, the DNA is TGTGCCAGCAGCTTCGGGGACACCGACCGTCAGCCCCAGCATTTT. Protein sequence: CASSFGDTDRQPQHF.

The rearrangement uses TRBV6-5 and TRBJ2-7; 7 bases line up with TRBD1. There are 15 residues in the CDR3. CDR1 and CDR2 (germline): MNHEY, SVGAGI. V trimming: 5 bases; J trimming: 2 bases; junction bases outside the gene matches: 9. The CDR3 protein is CASSLRDSSTYEQYF. DNA for the CDR3: TGTGCCAGCAGTCTCCGGGACAGCTCTACCTACGAGCAGTACTTC.

V and J are TRBV12-3 or TRBV12-4 and TRBJ1-1; D uncertain. CDR3 length: 11 amino acids. Trimming removed 6 bases from V and 6 bases from J, with 8 bases in between. CDR3 in DNA: TGTGCCAGCAGGAGCAGCGCTGAAGCTTTCTTT. This encodes CASRSSAEAFF.

The chain uses TRBV19 and TRBJ2-7; TRBD1 is a possible D gene (8 bases). CDR3 length: 14 amino acids. Germline CDR1 LNHDA, CDR2 SQIVND (reference sequence). V lost 10 bases and J 4 bases, leaving 20 bases between the germline ends. This CDR3 reads CATSQGGGTYEQYF. For the CDR3, the DNA is TGTGCCACCTCACAGGGGGGGGGCACTTACGAGCAGTACTTC.